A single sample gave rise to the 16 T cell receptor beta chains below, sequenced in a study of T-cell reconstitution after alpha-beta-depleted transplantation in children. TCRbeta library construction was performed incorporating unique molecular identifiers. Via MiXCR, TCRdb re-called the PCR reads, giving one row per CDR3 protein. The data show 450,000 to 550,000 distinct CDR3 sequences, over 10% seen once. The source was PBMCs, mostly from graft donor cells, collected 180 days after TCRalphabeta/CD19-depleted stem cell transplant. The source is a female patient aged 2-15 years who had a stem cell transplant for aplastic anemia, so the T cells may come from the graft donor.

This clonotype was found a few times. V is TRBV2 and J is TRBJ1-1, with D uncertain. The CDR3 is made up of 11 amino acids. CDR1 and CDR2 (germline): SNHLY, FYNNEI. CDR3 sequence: CASRLGTEAFF. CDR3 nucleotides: TGTGCTTCCCGACTGGGTACTGAAGCTTTCTTT.

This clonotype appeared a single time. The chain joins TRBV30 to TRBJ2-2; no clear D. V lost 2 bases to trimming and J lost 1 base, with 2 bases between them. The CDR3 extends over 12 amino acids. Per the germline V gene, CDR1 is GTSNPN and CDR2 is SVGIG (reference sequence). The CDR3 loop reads CAWSLNTGELFF. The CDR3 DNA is TGTGCCTGGAGTCTGAACACCGGGGAGCTGTTTTTT.

The CDR3 loop is CSAFPDTQYF. The CDR3 nucleotides read TGCAGTGCTTTCCCAGATACGCAGTATTTT. The gene calls are TRBV20-1 and TRBJ2-3, with unresolved D. This CDR3 contains 10 residues. Per the germline V gene, CDR1 is DFQATT and CDR2 is SNEGSKA (reference sequence). V was cut by 5 bases and J by 4 bases, with 4 bases left in between.

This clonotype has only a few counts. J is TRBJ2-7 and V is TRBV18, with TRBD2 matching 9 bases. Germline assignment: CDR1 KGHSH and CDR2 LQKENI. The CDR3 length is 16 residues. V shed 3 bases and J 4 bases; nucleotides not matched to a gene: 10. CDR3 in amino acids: CASSPRSSGNSYEQYF. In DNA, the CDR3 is TGTGCCAGCTCACCCCGGTCTAGCGGGAATAGTTACGAGCAGTACTTC. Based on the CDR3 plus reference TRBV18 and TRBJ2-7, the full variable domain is NAGVMQNPRHLVRRRGQEARLRCSPMKGHSHVYWYRQLPEEGLKFMVYLQKENIIDESGMPKERFSAEFPKEGPSILRIQQVVRGDSAAYFCASSPRSSGNSYEQYFGPGTRLTVT.

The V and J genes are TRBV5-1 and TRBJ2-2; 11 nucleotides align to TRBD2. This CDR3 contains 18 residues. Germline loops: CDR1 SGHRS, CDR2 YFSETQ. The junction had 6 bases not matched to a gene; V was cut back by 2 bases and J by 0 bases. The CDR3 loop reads CASSFTLAGGPNTGELFF. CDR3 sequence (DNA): TGCGCCAGCAGCTTTACCCTAGCGGGGGGCCCGAACACCGGGGAGCTGTTTTTT.

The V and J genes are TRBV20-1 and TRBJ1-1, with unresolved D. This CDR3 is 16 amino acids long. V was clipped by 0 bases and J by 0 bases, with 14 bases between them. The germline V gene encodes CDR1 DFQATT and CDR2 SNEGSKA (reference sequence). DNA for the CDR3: TGCAGTGCTAGAGATAGAGGGTGGAGTCTGAACACTGAAGCTTTCTTT. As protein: CSARDRGWSLNTEAFF.

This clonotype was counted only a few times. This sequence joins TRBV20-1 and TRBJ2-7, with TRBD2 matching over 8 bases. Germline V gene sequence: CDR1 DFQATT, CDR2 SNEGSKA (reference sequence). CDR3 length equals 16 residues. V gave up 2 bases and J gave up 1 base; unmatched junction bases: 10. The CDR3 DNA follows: TGCAGTGCTAGACTAGGACTAGCAGTCAGTTCCTACGAGCAGTACGTC. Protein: CSARLGLAVSSYEQYV.

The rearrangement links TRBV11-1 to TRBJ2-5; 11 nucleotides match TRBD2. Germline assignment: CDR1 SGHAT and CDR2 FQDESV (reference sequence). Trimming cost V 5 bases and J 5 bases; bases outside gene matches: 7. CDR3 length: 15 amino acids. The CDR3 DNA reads TGTGCCAGCAGCCCCTTAGCGGGAGGGCCGGAGACCCAGTACTTC. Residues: CASSPLAGGPETQYF.

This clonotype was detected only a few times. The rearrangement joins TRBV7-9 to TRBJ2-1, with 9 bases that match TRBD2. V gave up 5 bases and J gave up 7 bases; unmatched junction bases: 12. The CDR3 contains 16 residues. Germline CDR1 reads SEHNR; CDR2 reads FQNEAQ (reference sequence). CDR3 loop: CASSTLIAGAGNEQFF. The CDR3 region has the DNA TGTGCCAGCAGCACCCTTATAGCGGGAGCGGGGAATGAGCAGTTCTTC.

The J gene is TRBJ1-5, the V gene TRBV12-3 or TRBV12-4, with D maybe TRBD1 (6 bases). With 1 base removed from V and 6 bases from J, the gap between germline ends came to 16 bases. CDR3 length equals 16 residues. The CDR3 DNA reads TGTGCCAGCAGTTTAGTATTGGGACATGTGCGTCAGCCCCAGCATTTT. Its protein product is CASSLVLGHVRQPQHF.

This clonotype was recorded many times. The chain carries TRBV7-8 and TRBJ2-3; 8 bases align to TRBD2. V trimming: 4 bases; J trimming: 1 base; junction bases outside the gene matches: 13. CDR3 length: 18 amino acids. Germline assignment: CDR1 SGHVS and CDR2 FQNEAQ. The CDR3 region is CASSYRGGALAGTDTQYF. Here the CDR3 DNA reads TGTGCCAGCAGCTACCGGGGGGGGGCACTAGCGGGCACAGATACGCAGTATTTT.

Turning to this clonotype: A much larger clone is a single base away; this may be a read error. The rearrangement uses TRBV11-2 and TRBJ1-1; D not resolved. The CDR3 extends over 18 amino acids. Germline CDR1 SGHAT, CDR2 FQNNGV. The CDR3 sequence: CAGSFRVGPAAMNTEAFF. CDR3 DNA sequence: TGTGCCGGCAGCTTTAGGGTGGGTCCGGCGGCCATGAACACTGAAGCTTTCTTT.

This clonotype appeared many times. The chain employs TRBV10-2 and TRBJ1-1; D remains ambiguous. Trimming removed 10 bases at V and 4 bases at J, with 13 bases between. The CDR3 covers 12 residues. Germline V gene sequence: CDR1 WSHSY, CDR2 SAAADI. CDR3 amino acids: CATWEPITEAFF. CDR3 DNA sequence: TGCGCCACCTGGGAACCGATCACTGAAGCTTTCTTT.

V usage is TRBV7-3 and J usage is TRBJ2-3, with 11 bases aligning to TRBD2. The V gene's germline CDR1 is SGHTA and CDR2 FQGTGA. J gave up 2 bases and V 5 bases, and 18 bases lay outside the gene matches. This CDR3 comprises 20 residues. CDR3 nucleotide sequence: TGTGCCAGCAGCCTCCGACAGCTAATGAAACTAGCGGGAGTCACAGATACGCAGTATTTT. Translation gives CASSLRQLMKLAGVTDTQYF.

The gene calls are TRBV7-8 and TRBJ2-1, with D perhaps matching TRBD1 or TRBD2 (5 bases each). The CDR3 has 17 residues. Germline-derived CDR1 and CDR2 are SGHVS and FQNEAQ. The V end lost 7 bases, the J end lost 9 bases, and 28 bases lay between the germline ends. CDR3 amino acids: CASTPSLPAVGTGEQFF. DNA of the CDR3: TGTGCCAGCACCCCTTCCCTTCCGGCCGTGGGGACGGGTGAGCAGTTCTTC.

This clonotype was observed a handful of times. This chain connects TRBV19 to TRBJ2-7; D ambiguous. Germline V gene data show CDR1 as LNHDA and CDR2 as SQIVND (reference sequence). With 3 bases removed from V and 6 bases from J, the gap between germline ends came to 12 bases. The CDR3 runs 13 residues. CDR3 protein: CASSMLAGSEQYV. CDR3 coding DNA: TGTGCCAGTAGTATGTTAGCCGGGTCCGAGCAGTACGTC.